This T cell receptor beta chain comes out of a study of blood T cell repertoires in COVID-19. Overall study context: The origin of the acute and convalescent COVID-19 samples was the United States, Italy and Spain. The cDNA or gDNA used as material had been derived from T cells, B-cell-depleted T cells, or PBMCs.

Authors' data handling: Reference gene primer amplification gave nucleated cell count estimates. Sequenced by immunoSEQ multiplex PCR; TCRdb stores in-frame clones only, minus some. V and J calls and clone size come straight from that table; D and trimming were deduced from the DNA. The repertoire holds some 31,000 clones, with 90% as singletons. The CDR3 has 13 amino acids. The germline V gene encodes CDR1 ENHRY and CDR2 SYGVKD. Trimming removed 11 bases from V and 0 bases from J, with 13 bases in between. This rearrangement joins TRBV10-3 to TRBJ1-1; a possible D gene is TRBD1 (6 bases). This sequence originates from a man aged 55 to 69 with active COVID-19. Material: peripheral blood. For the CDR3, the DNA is TGTGCCCTGCGCGGACAGTTGAACACTGAAGCTTTCTTT. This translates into CALRGQLNTEAFF.